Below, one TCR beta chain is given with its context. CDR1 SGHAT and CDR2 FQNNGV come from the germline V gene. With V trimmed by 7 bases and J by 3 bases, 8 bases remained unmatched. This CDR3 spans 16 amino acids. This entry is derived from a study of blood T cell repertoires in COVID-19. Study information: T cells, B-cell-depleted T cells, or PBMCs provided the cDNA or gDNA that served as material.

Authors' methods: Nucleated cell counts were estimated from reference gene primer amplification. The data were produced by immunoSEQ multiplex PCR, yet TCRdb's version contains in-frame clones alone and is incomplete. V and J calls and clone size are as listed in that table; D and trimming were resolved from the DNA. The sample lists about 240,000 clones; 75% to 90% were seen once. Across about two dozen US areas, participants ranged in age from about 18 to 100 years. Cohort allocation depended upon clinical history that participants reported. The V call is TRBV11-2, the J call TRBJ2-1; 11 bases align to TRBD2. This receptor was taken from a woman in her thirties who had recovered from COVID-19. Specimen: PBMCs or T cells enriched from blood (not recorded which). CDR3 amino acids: CASTLLAGALYNEQFF. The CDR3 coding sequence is TGTGCCAGCACCCTACTAGCGGGAGCCCTCTACAATGAGCAGTTCTTC.